The next 11 T cell receptor beta chains were all read from a single sample in a study of shared clonotypes between healthy human individuals. TCRdb keeps only in-frame clones here, not all; method: immunoSEQ multiplex PCR. In the table there are about 460,000 clones, 75% to 80% of which are singletons. Material for sequencing was PBMCs. The receptor source for this set is a woman aged 40 to 50 in good health. Some clones in this sample may be carry-over from other donors' samples.

The chain is built from TRBV5-1 and TRBJ2-2, with 7 positions matching TRBD2. Germline V CDR1 and CDR2: SGHRS, YFSETQ. The J segment lost 6 bases and the V segment lost 4 bases, leaving 3 bases of the junction unmatched. The CDR3 totals 13 residues. The CDR3: CASSATSSGELFF. The CDR3 DNA is TGCGCCAGCAGCGCGACTAGCTCCGGGGAGCTGTTTTTT.

The rearrangement links TRBV2 to TRBJ1-2; D is ambiguous. Germline loops: CDR1 SNHLY, CDR2 FYNNEI. Trimming left V 4 bases short and J 2 bases short, with 5 bases between. CDR3 length: 12 amino acids. This chain's CDR3 is CASSADNYGYTF. The CDR3 DNA reads TGTGCCAGCAGTGCGGACAACTATGGCTACACCTTC. Supplemented by reference TRBV2 and TRBJ1-2, the full variable domain reads EPEVTQTPSHQVTQMGQEVILRCVPISNHLYFYWYRQILGQKVEFLVSFYNNEISEKSEIFDDQFSVERPDGSNFTLKIRSTKLEDSAMYFCASSADNYGYTFGSGTRLTVV.

There are a few counts of this clone. This specimen includes other DNA sequences encoding the same CDR3. The gene calls are TRBV7-9 and TRBJ1-1; TRBD1 might be the D (6 bases). Trimming shortened V by 1 base and J by 1 base, and 7 bases separated the two germline ends. The CDR3 runs to 14 residues. Germline V gene lookup returns CDR1 SEHNR and CDR2 FQNEAQ (reference sequence). The CDR3 DNA reads TGTGCCAGCAGCTTAGGGGGACAGAACACTGAAGCTTTCTTT. Residues: CASSLGGQNTEAFF.

About this clone: The likely explanation is a read error, given a far larger clone one base away. The chain couples TRBV7-9 to TRBJ1-4, with D maybe TRBD1 (5 bases). Per germline, CDR1 SEHNR and CDR2 FQNEAQ (reference sequence). This CDR3 is built from 15 residues. The CDR3 DNA reads TGTGCCAGCAGCTGGCCGTCAGGGTCTAATGAAGAACTGTTTTTT. It encodes CASSWPSGSNEELFF. The whole variable domain, filled in from reference TRBV7-9 and TRBJ1-4, reads DTGVSQNPRHKITKRGQNVTFRCDPISEHNRLYWYRQTLGQGPEFLTYFQNEAQLEKSRLLSDRFSAERPKGSFSTLEIQRTEQGDSAMYLCASSWPSGSNEELFFGSGTQLSVL.

The chain carries TRBV4-2 and TRBJ1-2, with 12 bases aligning to TRBD1. V was pared by 3 bases and J by 6 bases, with 5 bases of the junction left unmatched. The CDR3 is made up of 15 amino acids. CDR1 is LGHNA and CDR2 is YNFKEQ in the germline V gene. This CDR3 is CASSQPGQGANGYTF. CDR3 DNA: TGTGCCAGCAGCCAGCCGGGACAGGGGGCCAATGGCTACACCTTC.

J is TRBJ2-2 and V is TRBV4-2; D not certain. V was shortened by 0 bases and J by 5 bases, with 10 bases between the two germline ends. Germline assignment: CDR1 LGHNA and CDR2 YNFKEQ. CDR3 size: 15 residues. The CDR3, as DNA: TGTGCCAGCAGCCAAGAAATTTCGGTTACCGGGGAGCTGTTTTTT. This translates into CASSQEISVTGELFF.

A note on this clone: A clone one base away is much larger, so this may be a read error. The chain is built from TRBV27 and TRBJ2-7; 10 positions agree with TRBD1. CDR3 size: 13 residues. V shed 4 bases and J 4 bases; nucleotides not matched to a gene: 1. Germline CDR1 MNHEY, CDR2 SMNVEV (reference sequence). CDR3 residues: CASSWDRGYEQYF. The CDR3 DNA sequence: TGTGCCAGCAGTTGGGACAGGGGTTACGAGCAGTACTTC.

There are a few counts of this clone. This chain uses TRBV27 with TRBJ1-5; D unclear. The CDR3 consists of 14 residues. The germline V gene encodes CDR1 MNHEY and CDR2 SMNVEV (reference sequence). V gave up 2 bases and J gave up 6 bases, with 11 bases separating them. CDR3: CASSLREGSQPQHF. CDR3 nucleotides: TGTGCCAGCAGTTTACGAGAGGGCAGTCAGCCCCAGCATTTT.

This clone was recorded many times. V is TRBV19 and J is TRBJ1-2; D may be TRBD1 (5 bases). The germline V gene has CDR1 LNHDA and CDR2 SQIVND (reference sequence). The CDR3 totals 13 residues. The V end lost 5 bases, the J end lost 8 bases, and 15 bases lay between the germline ends. CDR3 bases: TGTGCCAGTAGTCGGCAGGGTACCGGCGGCTACACCTTC. It encodes CASSRQGTGGYTF.

As concerns this clone: A far more abundant clone sits one base away, making this likely a read error. This chain connects TRBV4-1 to TRBJ2-7, with 11 bases matching TRBD1. The CDR3 runs 14 residues. V trimming: 8 bases; J trimming: 4 bases; junction bases outside the gene matches: 7. Per the germline V gene, CDR1 is MGHRA and CDR2 is YSYEKL. The CDR3 region is CASGFGTGGYEQYF. DNA for the CDR3: TGCGCCAGCGGCTTCGGGACAGGGGGATACGAGCAGTACTTC.

Note on this clone: Other nucleotide sequences in the sample specify the same CDR3. The CDR3 region has the DNA TGTGCCAGCTCACCACCCTCCTACAATGAGCAGTTCTTC. It is translated as CASSPPSYNEQFF. This chain joins TRBV18 and TRBJ2-1; D gene uncertain. V lost 0 bases and J lost 0, with 0 bases in between. Germline V lookup: CDR1 KGHSH, CDR2 LQKENI. The CDR3 runs to 13 residues.